Reported below is one T cell receptor (beta chain). This sample is part of a study of control samples from healthy donors and cancer patients. The CDR3 is made up of 11 amino acids. From germline, CDR1 is DFQATT and CDR2 SNEGSKA (reference sequence). The V and J ends lost 6 bases and 8 bases respectively, with 11 bases between them. Clones were sequenced by immunoSEQ multiplex PCR, and TCRdb holds only the in-frame ones, with some missing. The repertoire consists of 130,000 to 150,000 clones, with about 90% occurring once and the leading ten covering approximately 2.9%. Input material: blood. The chain employs TRBV20-1 and TRBJ2-1, with D unclear. The TCR originated in a young man in good health. For the CDR3, the DNA is TGCAGTGCCTCGAGTCTGGATGAGCAGTTCTTC. This translates into CSASSLDEQFF.